This TCR beta chain appears in the sequencing data of a study of blood T cell repertoires in COVID-19. Study background: Acute and convalescent COVID-19 specimens originated in the United States, Italy and Spain.

V was shortened by 5 bases and J by 4 bases, with 14 bases between the two germline ends. This CDR3 spans 13 amino acids. Germline V gives CDR1 GTSNPN, CDR2 SVGIG (reference sequence). Across fewer than 25 US areas, participants ranged in age from roughly 18 to 95 years. Cohorts were determined from participant-reported clinical history. In the authors' workflow: Amplification from reference gene primers served as the basis for estimated nucleated cell counts. TCRdb keeps only in-frame clones here, not all; method: immunoSEQ multiplex PCR. V, J and clone size reflect that table, while D and trimming were determined from the DNA. The sample gives 150,000 or so clones, approximately 82% of which show up once; approximately 4% is in the top ten.

The receptor was derived from a woman aged 45-60 years in a cohort exposed to, infected with or recovered from COVID-19 (not recorded which). The chain uses TRBV30 and TRBJ1-2, with unresolved D. Source material: PBMCs or T cells enriched from blood (not recorded which). The DNA of the CDR3 is TGTGCCTGGGGTATGGAGGGAAGCTATGGCTACACCTTC. It specifies CAWGMEGSYGYTF.